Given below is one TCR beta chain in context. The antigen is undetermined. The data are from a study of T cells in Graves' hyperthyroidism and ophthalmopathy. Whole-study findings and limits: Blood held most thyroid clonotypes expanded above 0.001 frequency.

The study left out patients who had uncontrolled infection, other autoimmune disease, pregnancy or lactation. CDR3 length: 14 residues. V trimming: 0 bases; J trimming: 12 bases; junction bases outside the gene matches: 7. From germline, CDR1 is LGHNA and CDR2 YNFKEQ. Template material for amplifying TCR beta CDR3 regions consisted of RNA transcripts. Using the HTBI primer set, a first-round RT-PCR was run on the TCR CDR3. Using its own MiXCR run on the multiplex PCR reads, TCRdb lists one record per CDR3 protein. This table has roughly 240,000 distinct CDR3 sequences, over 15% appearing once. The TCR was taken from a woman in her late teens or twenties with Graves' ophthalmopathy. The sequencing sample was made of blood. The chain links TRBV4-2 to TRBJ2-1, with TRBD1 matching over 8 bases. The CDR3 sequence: CASSQDETGVGQFF. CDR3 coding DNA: TGTGCCAGCAGCCAAGATGAGACAGGGGTGGGGCAGTTCTTC.